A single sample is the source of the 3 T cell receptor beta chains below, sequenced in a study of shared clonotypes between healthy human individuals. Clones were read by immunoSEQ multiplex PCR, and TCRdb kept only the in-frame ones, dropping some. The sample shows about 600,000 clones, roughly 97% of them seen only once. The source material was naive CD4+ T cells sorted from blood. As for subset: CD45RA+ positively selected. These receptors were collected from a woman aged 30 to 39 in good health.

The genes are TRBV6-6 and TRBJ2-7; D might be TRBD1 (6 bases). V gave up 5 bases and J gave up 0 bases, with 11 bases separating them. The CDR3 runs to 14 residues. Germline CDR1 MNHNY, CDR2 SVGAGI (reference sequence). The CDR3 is CASSAQDSSYEQYF. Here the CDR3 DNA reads TGTGCCAGCAGTGCCCAGGACAGCTCCTACGAGCAGTACTTC.

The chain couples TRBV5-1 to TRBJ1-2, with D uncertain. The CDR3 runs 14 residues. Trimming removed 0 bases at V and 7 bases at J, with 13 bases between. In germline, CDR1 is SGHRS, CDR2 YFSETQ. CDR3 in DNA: TGCGCCAGCAGCTTGGTTCCGGGCGAGATTGGCTACACCTTC. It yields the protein CASSLVPGEIGYTF. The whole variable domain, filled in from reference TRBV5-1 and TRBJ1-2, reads KAGVTQTPRYLIKTRGQQVTLSCSPISGHRSVSWYQQTPGQGLQFLFEYFSETQRNKGNFPGRFSGRQFSNSRSEMNVSTLELGDSALYLCASSLVPGEIGYTFGSGTRLTVV.

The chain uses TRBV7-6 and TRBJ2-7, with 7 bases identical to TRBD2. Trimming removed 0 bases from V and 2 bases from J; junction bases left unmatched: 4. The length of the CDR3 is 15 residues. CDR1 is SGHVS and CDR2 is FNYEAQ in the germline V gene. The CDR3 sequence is CASSLARRGTYEQYF. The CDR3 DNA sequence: TGTGCCAGCAGCTTAGCACGGCGGGGGACCTACGAGCAGTACTTC.